One sample yielded the 3 T cell receptor beta chains listed below, sequenced in a study of CD4 and CD8 cells across lung adenocarcinoma regions. TCRdb used MiXCR to reprocess the PCR reads, holding one entry per CDR3 protein. The table lists roughly 20,000 distinct CDR3 sequences, roughly half of them singletons. Sequencing input: CD8+ T cells from the center of a lung tumor. The origin of the receptors is a female donor with lung adenocarcinoma. The CD4 and CD8 labels of this study may be unreliable.

This clonotype was seen a handful of times. The genes are TRBV7-2 and TRBJ1-1; no definite D call. The CDR3 sequence is 12 residues long. V was trimmed by 0 bases and J by 3 bases, leaving 2 bases between them. Germline loops: CDR1 SGHTA, CDR2 FQGNSA. In DNA, the CDR3 is TGTGCCAGCAGCTTAGCATACACTGAAGCTTTCTTT. Translation gives CASSLAYTEAFF.

This clonotype was seen repeatedly, ten times or more. The gene calls are TRBV7-2 and TRBJ1-1; possible D gene TRBD1, 5 bases. This CDR3 is built from 14 residues. With 6 bases removed from V and 3 bases from J, the gap between germline ends came to 14 bases. Germline V gene data show CDR1 as SGHTA and CDR2 as FQGNSA. DNA for the CDR3: TGTGCCAGCAGATACGGGGGGGGAGACACTGAAGCTTTCTTT. This translates into CASRYGGGDTEAFF.

The chain carries TRBV12-3 or TRBV12-4 and TRBJ2-1; D uncertain. The CDR3 spans 13 residues. V was clipped by 3 bases and J by 9 bases, with 12 bases between them. The DNA of the CDR3 is TGTGCCAGCAGTTTCGAGTACGCCATTGAGCAGTTCTTC. Translation: CASSFEYAIEQFF.